Following are 20 T cell receptor beta chains from one sample sequenced in a study of cytomegalovirus exposure and HLA in healthy donors. It was with 60 Vbeta and 13 Jbeta primers that the PCR ran. Profiled with immunoSEQ multiplex PCR; TCRdb holds only in-frame clones, not every one. The data contain some 98,000 clones, roughly three quarters of them singletons. Input material: PBMCs. The receptors were gathered from a female donor in good health and CMV-seronegative.

This sequence joins TRBV14 and TRBJ1-1; D gene ambiguous. Between the trimmed V and J ends, which lost 4 bases and 0 bases, there was a span of 6 bases. The CDR3 has 13 amino acids. Germline CDR1 and CDR2: SGHDN and FVKESK. The DNA for the CDR3 is TGTGCCAGCAGCCCTCACATGAACACTGAAGCTTTCTTT. The encoded protein is CASSPHMNTEAFF.

This clone has only a few counts. The V gene is TRBV5-1, the J gene TRBJ2-1, with 12 bases matching TRBD2. V trimming: 1 base; J trimming: 9 bases; junction bases outside the gene matches: 8. CDR1 SGHRS and CDR2 YFSETQ come from the germline V gene. The length of the CDR3 is 16 residues. This CDR3 is CASSLSGLAGMGEQFF. The CDR3 bases are TGCGCCAGCAGCTTGTCGGGACTAGCGGGCATGGGTGAGCAGTTCTTC.

The sample holds a few counts of this clone. The CDR3 sequence is CASSLFASGGLSSYEQYF. The CDR3, as DNA: TGTGCCAGCAGTTTATTCGCTAGCGGGGGGTTAAGCTCCTACGAGCAGTACTTC. V and J are TRBV27 and TRBJ2-7, with 11 bases fitting TRBD2. The CDR3 is 18 amino acids. Trimming at V came to 1 base and at J to 0 bases, leaving 8 bases not matched to a gene. Germline V lookup: CDR1 MNHEY, CDR2 SMNVEV (reference sequence).

V gene TRBV2 combines with J gene TRBJ2-7; TRBD1 matches 10 bases. The CDR3 has 14 residues. Germline values: CDR1 SNHLY, CDR2 FYNNEI. After removal of 5 bases from V and 3 bases from J, the junction contained 4 bases not matched to a gene. The CDR3: CASSLGQGLYEQYF. As DNA, the CDR3 is TGTGCCAGCAGTCTGGGACAGGGGCTCTACGAGCAGTACTTC.

The J gene is TRBJ1-1, the V gene TRBV6-5; 8 nucleotides align to TRBD1. V gave up 7 bases and J gave up 5 bases; unmatched junction bases: 3. This CDR3 region has 12 residues. From germline, CDR1 is MNHEY and CDR2 SVGAGI. The CDR3 reads CASIGDRTEAFF. In nucleotides, the CDR3 is TGTGCCAGCATTGGGGACAGGACTGAAGCTTTCTTT.

This clone was observed a handful of times. V usage is TRBV5-1 and J usage is TRBJ1-5; D is unresolved. V was clipped by 1 base and J by 7 bases, with 9 bases between them. This CDR3 spans 13 amino acids. The V gene's germline CDR1 is SGHRS and CDR2 YFSETQ. CDR3 in DNA: TGCGCCAGCAGCTTGCGTTATGGCCAGCCCCAGCATTTT. This gives the protein CASSLRYGQPQHF. Based on the CDR3 plus reference TRBV5-1 and TRBJ1-5, the full variable domain is KAGVTQTPRYLIKTRGQQVTLSCSPISGHRSVSWYQQTPGQGLQFLFEYFSETQRNKGNFPGRFSGRQFSNSRSEMNVSTLELGDSALYLCASSLRYGQPQHFGDGTRLSIL.

This chain links TRBV27 with TRBJ1-4, with D uncertain. V lost 9 bases to trimming and J lost 6 bases, with 8 bases between them. The CDR3 consists of 11 residues. Germline loops: CDR1 MNHEY, CDR2 SMNVEV (reference sequence). The CDR3 loop reads CARTSYEKLFF. CDR3 coding DNA: TGTGCCAGGACATCCTATGAAAAACTGTTTTTT.

The chain is built from TRBV2 and TRBJ1-2; TRBD1 is a possible D gene (5 bases). Trimming removed 3 bases from V and 3 bases from J, with 8 bases in between. The CDR3 sequence is 13 residues long. Per the germline V gene, CDR1 is SNHLY and CDR2 is FYNNEI. In DNA form, the CDR3 reads TGTGCCAGCAGTGACCCGGGGGACTATGGCTACACCTTC. Residues: CASSDPGDYGYTF.

The V and J genes are TRBV7-9 and TRBJ1-6; D is unresolved. Germline CDR1 is SEHNR and CDR2 is FQNEAQ (reference sequence). CDR3 length equals 14 residues. V shed 2 bases and J shed 9 bases, with 11 bases lying between them. CDR3 loop: CASSLLTGSSPLHF. The CDR3 DNA follows: TGTGCCAGCAGCTTACTGACCGGGAGTTCACCCCTCCACTTT.

The V and J genes are TRBV30 and TRBJ1-6; tentative D call: TRBD1 (6 bases). Germline lookup yields CDR1 GTSNPN and CDR2 SVGIG (reference sequence). V gave up 8 bases and J gave up 0 bases, with 17 bases separating them. CDR3 length: 16 amino acids. The CDR3 loop reads CAREIGGSSYNSPLHF. Here the CDR3 DNA reads TGTGCCCGCGAGATTGGGGGCAGCTCCTATAATTCACCCCTCCACTTT. Full variable domain (rest looked up from reference TRBV30 and TRBJ1-6): SQTIHQWPATLVQPVGSPLSLECTVEGTSNPNLYWYRQAAGRGLQLLFYSVGIGQISSEVPQNLSASRPQDRQFILSSKKLLLSDSGFYLCAREIGGSSYNSPLHFGNGTRLTVT.

This chain links TRBV6-1 with TRBJ2-7; D might be TRBD1 (7 bases). Trimming removed 2 bases from V and 6 bases from J, with 17 bases in between. CDR1 and CDR2 from the germline V gene are MNHNS and SASEGT. This CDR3 has 15 amino acids. The CDR3 loop is CASSENRRGQGEQYF. The CDR3 DNA is TGTGCCAGCAGTGAAAATAGGAGGGGGCAGGGCGAGCAGTACTTC.

The CDR3: CAIREAGGVEQYF. CDR3 DNA sequence: TGTGCCATCAGGGAAGCGGGAGGGGTCGAGCAGTACTTC. J is TRBJ2-7 and V is TRBV10-3, with TRBD2 matching over 10 bases. This CDR3 spans 13 amino acids. Germline V CDR1 and CDR2: ENHRY, SYGVKD. J gave up 6 bases and V 6 bases, and 5 bases lay outside the gene matches.

The CDR3 loop reads CASSFQNTEAFF. In nucleotides, the CDR3 is TGTGCCAGCAGTTTCCAGAACACTGAAGCTTTCTTT. The chain combines TRBV28 with TRBJ1-1, with D unclear. V was cut by 3 bases and J by 1 base, with 3 bases left in between. The CDR3 extends over 12 amino acids. Germline V gene sequence: CDR1 MDHEN, CDR2 SYDVKM.

This chain uses TRBV30 with TRBJ2-1, with 10 bases fitting TRBD2. The CDR3 length is 15 residues. From germline, CDR1 is GTSNPN and CDR2 SVGIG (reference sequence). The CDR3 DNA reads TGTGCTCTTGACTTTACTAGCGGGGTCTACAATGAGCAGTTCTTC. It is translated as CALDFTSGVYNEQFF.

A single count supports this clone. A junction end diverges from the germline sequence, so it may reflect a read error. The sample has other DNA sequences that encode this CDR3 too. The rearrangement uses TRBV5-1 and TRBJ2-7; 7 nucleotides match TRBD1. The CDR3 has 17 amino acids. Germline CDR1 SGHRS, CDR2 YFSETQ. The CDR3 protein is CASSRGTARLAPYEQYF. The CDR3 DNA reads as TGCGCTAGCAGCAGAGGGACAGCCCGCTTGGCCCCCTACGAGCAGTACTTC.

The chain has TRBV30 and TRBJ1-2; TRBD1 matches at 7 bases. Germline lookup yields CDR1 GTSNPN and CDR2 SVGIG (reference sequence). The CDR3 has 12 residues. The J segment lost 5 bases and the V segment lost 4 bases, leaving 4 bases of the junction unmatched. CDR3 sequence reads: CAWNQGQYGYTF. The CDR3 DNA is TGTGCCTGGAACCAGGGACAGTATGGCTACACCTTC.

This sequence joins TRBV28 and TRBJ2-5, with unresolved D. V was cut by 2 bases and J by 7 bases, with 8 bases left in between. This CDR3 has 12 amino acids. Germline CDR1 reads MDHEN; CDR2 reads SYDVKM. This CDR3 reads CASSLTRGTQYF. In DNA form, the CDR3 reads TGTGCCAGCAGTTTAACTCGAGGGACCCAGTACTTC.

V gene TRBV11-2 combines with J gene TRBJ1-2; no definite D call. The CDR3 spans 15 residues. The V end lost 1 base, the J end lost 4 bases, and 13 bases lay between the germline ends. Germline V gene lookup returns CDR1 SGHAT and CDR2 FQNNGV. The CDR3 bases are TGTGCCAGCAGCTTAGGGGGAGGGCGCCTCTATGGCTACACCTTC. This translates into CASSLGGGRLYGYTF.

The V gene is TRBV19, the J gene TRBJ2-7, with TRBD2 identical over 13 bases. Germline CDR1 LNHDA, CDR2 SQIVND (reference sequence). V shed 3 bases, J shed 0 bases, and the junction held 14 bases outside the gene matches. CDR3 length: 20 amino acids. CDR3 sequence (DNA): TGTGCCAGTAGTATGCTAACTCGGACTAGCGGGAGTAGTTCCTCCTACGAGCAGTACTTC. This sequence encodes CASSMLTRTSGSSSSYEQYF.

The chain uses TRBV6-1 and TRBJ2-3, with 15 bases that match TRBD2. Germline V gene lookup returns CDR1 MNHNS and CDR2 SASEGT. V dropped 4 bases and J dropped 6; count of bases not matched to a gene: 2. This CDR3 region has 15 residues. The CDR3 loop is CASSGGLAGGDTQYF. The CDR3 bases are TGTGCCAGCAGTGGGGGACTAGCGGGGGGTGATACGCAGTATTTT.